A selection of T cell receptor beta chains follows, all from one sample in a study of T cells in Graves' hyperthyroidism and ophthalmopathy. TCRdb recomputed calls from the multiplex PCR reads with MiXCR, one row per CDR3 protein. The sample carries about 400,000 distinct CDR3 sequences, roughly 14% recorded once. Sequences were obtained from blood. The receptors here all came from a man younger than 30 with Graves' ophthalmopathy. CDR3s include the opening cysteine and the closing phenylalanine or tryptophan. D genes are given only for firm matches. Clone size appears in some rows only: once, few, many, or a class for an expanded clone.

v_gene	j_gene	d_gene	abundance	CDR3nt	CDR3aa
TRBV6-5	TRBJ1-2	TRBD1	.	TGTGCCAGCAGTTACGAGACAGGGTTAAATGGCTACACCTTC	CASSYETGLNGYTF
TRBV20-1	TRBJ2-1	TRBD1	.	TGCAGTGCTAGGGACAGGGTGTACGGCAATGAGCAGTTCTTC	CSARDRVYGNEQFF
TRBV9	TRBJ2-5	.	few	TGTGCCAGCAGCGTAAGTTGGAGGGAAGAGACCCAGTACTTC	CASSVSWREETQYF
TRBV10-3	TRBJ1-3	.	few	TGTGCCATCAGTGACAGGAACTCTGGAAACACCATATATTTT	CAISDRNSGNTIYF
TRBV12-3/TRBV12-4	TRBJ2-3	.	many	TGTGCCAGCCCTCTGAAGGATACGCAGTATTTT	CASPLKDTQYF
TRBV6-1	TRBJ2-1	.	.	TGTGCCAGCACCCCTGACGGCCACAATGAGCAGTTCTTC	CASTPDGHNEQFF
TRBV30	TRBJ2-1	.	few	TGTGCCTCCACAAGAGGGGGAGCCTACAATGAGCAGTTCTTC	CASTRGGAYNEQFF
TRBV20-1	TRBJ2-7	TRBD1	.	TGCAGTGCTAGGGGGTGGACAGGCTCCTACGAGCAGTACTTC	CSARGWTGSYEQYF
TRBV19	TRBJ2-1	.	few	TGTGCCAGTAGTATTTTAGGAGGTGGTGGGGGCTACAATGAGCAGTTCTTC	CASSILGGGGGYNEQFF
TRBV6-2/TRBV6-3	TRBJ2-5	TRBD2	many	TGTGCCAGCAATAGAGGACTAGCGTCAGAGACCCAGTACTTC	CASNRGLASETQYF
TRBV19	TRBJ2-7	TRBD1	.	TGTGCCAGTAGGAAGACAGGGGGCTTGTACGAGCAGTACTTC	CASRKTGGLYEQYF
TRBV4-1	TRBJ1-2	.	.	TGCGCCAGCAGCCAAGGGGGCCAAACAGGGCTTAACTATGGCTACACCTTC	CASSQGGQTGLNYGYTF
TRBV18	TRBJ2-1	TRBD2	.	TGTGCCAGCTCACCAGCGAGCGGGACTACCTTCGGTGAGCAGTTCTTC	CASSPASGTTFGEQFF
TRBV11-2	TRBJ2-5	.	few	TGTGCCAGCAGCTTAGGGCCGAAGCGGGAGACCCAGTACTTC	CASSLGPKRETQYF
TRBV24-1	TRBJ2-1	TRBD1	many	TGTGCCACCAGTGATGCAGGACAGGGTCTGGACAATGAGCAGTTCTTC	CATSDAGQGLDNEQFF
TRBV30	TRBJ2-7	.	many	TGTGCCTGGAGTCCCCCCGCCGAGCAGTACTTC	CAWSPPAEQYF
TRBV18	TRBJ2-1	TRBD1	few	TGTGCCAGCTCCTCTATTACCGGGACAGGTAATGAGCAGTTCTTC	CASSSITGTGNEQFF
TRBV6-1	TRBJ2-2	TRBD2	many	TGTGCCAGCTCCCGACTAGCGGGGAACACCGGGGAGCTGTTTTTT	CASSRLAGNTGELFF
TRBV7-9	TRBJ1-6	.	many	TGTGCCAGCAGGGACTTGGGGGGATCACCCCTCCACTTT	CASRDLGGSPLHF
TRBV11-2	TRBJ1-4	.	many	TGTGCCAGCAGCTTAGGTAGGGACCATGAAAAACTGTTTTTT	CASSLGRDHEKLFF
TRBV29-1	TRBJ1-1	.	many	TGCAGCGTTGTCGGGCGGGCCGCGAACACTGAAGCTTTCTTT	CSVVGRAANTEAFF
TRBV15	TRBJ2-4	.	few	TGTGCCACCAGCAGAGATAAAGCCAAAAACATTCAGTACTTC	CATSRDKAKNIQYF
TRBV11-2	TRBJ2-1	TRBD2	.	TGTGCCAGCAGCTTAGATTCCCCTAGCGGGAGTCATGAGCAGTTCTTC	CASSLDSPSGSHEQFF